This T cell receptor beta chain comes out of a study of T cells in localized non-small cell lung cancer. Trimming cost V 4 bases and J 2 bases; bases outside gene matches: 11. In germline, CDR1 is SGHRS, CDR2 YFSETQ. The CDR3 extends over 16 amino acids. The method was immunoSEQ multiplex PCR; TCRdb's version includes in-frame clones alone and lacks a portion of them. The sample records tens of thousands of clones, approximately 90% being singletons. The V gene is TRBV5-1, the J gene TRBJ1-2; 7 positions match TRBD1. This TCR was sampled from a man aged 40-75 years with stage I squamous cell lung carcinoma. The sample here was peripheral blood, taken before any cancer treatment. The CDR3 coding sequence is TGCGCCAGCAGCCGAAGGGACAGCCTAGAAAACTATGGCTACACCTTC. This gives the protein CASSRRDSLENYGYTF.